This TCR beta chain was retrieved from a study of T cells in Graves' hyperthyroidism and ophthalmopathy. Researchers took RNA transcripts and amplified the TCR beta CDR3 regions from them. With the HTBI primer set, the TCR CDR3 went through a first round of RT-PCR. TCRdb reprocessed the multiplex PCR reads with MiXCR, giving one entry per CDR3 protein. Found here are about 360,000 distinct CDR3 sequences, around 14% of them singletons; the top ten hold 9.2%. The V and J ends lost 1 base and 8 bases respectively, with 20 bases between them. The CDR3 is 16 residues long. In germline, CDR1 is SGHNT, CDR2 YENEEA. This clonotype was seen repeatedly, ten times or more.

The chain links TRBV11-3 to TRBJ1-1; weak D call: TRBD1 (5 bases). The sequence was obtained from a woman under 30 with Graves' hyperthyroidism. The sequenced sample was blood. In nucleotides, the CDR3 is TGTGCCAGCAGCTTAGCCCAAACACGAATGGGGGACGAAGCTTTCTTT. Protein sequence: CASSLAQTRMGDEAFF.